This T cell receptor beta chain was observed in a study of cytomegalovirus exposure and HLA in healthy donors. PCR amplification relied on 60 Vbeta primers (plus 13 Jbeta primers). In the study's own analysis: In a later analysis, the count reached 76 million or so unique TCR beta chains, with 9 million to 11 million shared. The repertoire was sequenced with immunoSEQ multiplex PCR; TCRdb's copy has only in-frame clones and lacks some. V and J calls and clone size are copied from that table; D and trimming were computed from the DNA. The sample consists of 75,000 to 90,000 clones, about 79% of them appearing once. Trimming stripped 0 bases from V and 4 bases from J, with 16 bases between. CDR1 and CDR2 from the germline V gene are SGHKS and YYEKEE (reference sequence). The length of the CDR3 is 17 residues.

The origin of this receptor is a male donor in good health and CMV-seropositive. Material for sequencing was PBMCs. The gene calls are TRBV5-5 and TRBJ1-4; D is unresolved. The CDR3 region has the DNA TGTGCCAGCAGCTTGGCCCGGGATAACAGAATTAATGAAAAACTGTTTTTT. Its translation is CASSLARDNRINEKLFF.